This note documents a single T cell receptor (beta chain) sequence. Its antigen specificity is not known. No quality values exist for individual bases; no much larger clone is one base distant. The data are from a study of vaccination effects on CD4 cells after COVID-19 (dated by TCRdb to 2022 to 2024). In terms of the full investigation: In the ViraFEST assay, PBMC were stimulated with viral peptide pools, and antigen-specific CD4+ T cell clonotypes were then identified by expansion using TCR sequencing. Participants received two doses of either the BNT162b2 or the mRNA-1273 mRNA SARS-CoV-2 vaccine. A total of roughly 9 COVID-19 convalescent patients and a few SARS-CoV-2-naive healthy vaccine recipients were included in the full study. About 2.2 million PBMC per well were cultured in IMDM with about 4.6% human AB serum, 10 IU/ml IL-2 and gentamicin, plus 10 ug/ml peptides. Cultures from other donors in the study were sequenced using the Oncomine TCR Beta short-read assay on an Illumina iSeq 100. In both COVID-19 convalescent patients and infection-naive vaccine recipients, the study compared SARS-CoV-2 spike-specific CD4+ TCR repertoires from before mRNA vaccination with those from after it.

Counted from cysteine to phenylalanine, this CDR3 has 14 amino acids. This entry keeps only the CDR3 DNA: 42 bases, framed from base 1. CDR1 SNHLY and CDR2 FYNNEI were looked up in the germline V gene. V trim: 6 bases; J trim: 3 bases; unmatched bases: 4. Summary of the overall study and its limitations: Clones induced by infection and clones induced by vaccination both contracted markedly at late timepoints after vaccination, which fits with T cell responses waning over time. The study was limited by a small number of convalescent patients and lacked early post-infection timepoints. Among healthy vaccine recipients, nearly all vaccine-induced clones were SARS-CoV-2 mono-reactive, and just 1 of 255 was cross-reactive with common cold coronaviruses.

After around ten days of culture, CD4+ T cells were isolated with the EasySep CD4+ T cell isolation kit. Healthy vaccine recipients had no prior SARS-CoV-2 infection, confirmed by negative nucleocapsid antibodies before and after vaccination. On days 3 and 7, half of the culture medium was replaced with fresh IL-2-containing medium. Unless noted otherwise, every peptide stimulation condition was grown in triplicate wells. PBMC were separated from whole blood using Ficoll-Paque Plus gradient centrifugation and were then either cryopreserved at -140C or used fresh. The QIAamp micro DNA kit was used to extract genomic DNA from the cultured CD4+ T cells. The library was generated by the immunoSEQ multiplex PCR assay. DNA from the cultured and isolated CD4+ T cells underwent TCR beta CDR3 sequencing. As for how the authors treated the data: Non-productive TCR sequences were removed, reads were trimmed to the CDR3 region, and CDR3s of at least 7 amino acids were retained. The MANAFEST web app was used to identify antigen-specific clonotypes by comparing expansion in peptide wells with expansion in reference cultures. To count as positive, a clone had to show expansion at FDR<0.05 compared with the reference and with all other wells, an odds ratio above 5, and a frequency above 0.1% in two replicate wells. A clonotype was called cross-reactive if it was significantly expanded both in SARS-CoV-2 spike wells and in at least one common cold coronavirus spike condition. CDR3 similarity was assessed by Levenshtein distance with the stringdist R package, and unrooted trees were built with ape in R 3.6.1. TCRdb took over this immuneACCESS table, retaining in-frame rearrangements with V and J assigned. Such tables are incomplete; in checked studies, under half of the missing clones stem from an unresolved V gene, and the remainder is unexplained. V and J calls and clone size come straight from that table; D and trimming were deduced from the DNA. The sample yields more than 35,000 clones; roughly 82% were counted once. Jointly, the top ten make up approximately 3% of the sample.

Sequencing was performed on CD4+ T cells from PBMCs cultured without peptide, taken before COVID-19 vaccination. The receptor was derived from a human donor who received a COVID-19 vaccine. The chain is assembled from TRBV2 and TRBJ1-5, and TRBD1 aligns with 8 junction nucleotides. The CDR3 reads as follows: CASRGQVTNQPQHF. The bases read TGTGCCAGCAGGGGACAGGTGACCAATCAGCCCCAGCATTTT.